The T cell receptor (beta chain) under discussion was sequenced for a study of T-cell reconstitution after alpha-beta-depleted transplantation in children. Construction of the TCRbeta library involved unique molecular identifiers. TCRdb used MiXCR to reprocess the PCR reads, holding one entry per CDR3 protein. The sample has about 400,000 distinct CDR3 sequences; roughly 21% are singletons. Germline V gene lookup returns CDR1 MGHDK and CDR2 SYGVNS. The CDR3 is 13 amino acids. Trimming shortened V by 5 bases and J by 4 bases, and 12 bases separated the two germline ends. The origin of this receptor is a human donor who donated a stem cell graft to a child with acute myeloid leukemia. This rearrangement joins TRBV25-1 to TRBJ2-7; D is unresolved. The material was PBMCs from the stem cell graft donor, obtained from the stem cell graft. CDR3 sequence reads: CASSQPTKYEQYF. The CDR3 DNA follows: TGTGCCAGCAGTCAACCAACAAAGTACGAGCAGTACTTC.